The sequence of this TCR beta chain was determined in a study of blood T cells in healthy people across ages. A J-beta primer mix and a sample-barcoded 5' primer were used in a second PCR of roughly 6 to 11 cycles. TCRdb reprocessed the 5' RACE reads via MiXCR and lists one record per CDR3 protein. This table has about 1.6 million distinct CDR3 sequences, about 31% appearing once. V lost 3 bases, J lost 2 bases, and 9 bases stayed unmatched. The CDR3 loop spans 16 amino acids. Germline values: CDR1 MNHNS, CDR2 SASEGT. The sequence derives from a woman aged 25 to 39 in good health. The rearrangement links TRBV6-1 to TRBJ1-2; TRBD1 agrees at 7 bases. Sequenced material: blood. The CDR3 DNA follows: TGTGCCAGCAGTGACGTGGTGGGGACAGCCAACTATGGCTACACCTTC. This encodes CASSDVVGTANYGYTF.